This T cell receptor (beta chain) was sequenced during a study of shared clonotypes between healthy human individuals. Overall study: The people who gave samples were a couple of women and a few men aged 18 to 49. Study observations and caveats: Non-shared clonotypes had lower generation probabilities than clonotypes shared by all four sorted-subset donors.

In regard to this clone: Its antigen is not identified.

Naivety among CD8 cells was defined by CD45RO negativity and positive CCR7 selection, thereby excluding terminally differentiated effector memory CD45RA+ cells. The study drew all its donors from Caucasian adults living in Nashville, Tennessee. The germline V gene has CDR1 LGHNA and CDR2 YNFKEQ. Trimming removed 0 bases at V and 6 bases at J, with 9 bases between. The CDR3 is 14 amino acids. Deep-level assay runs were performed. Using immunoSEQ multiplex PCR, the repertoire was profiled, and TCRdb retains in-frame clones only, with some absent. The data contain around 1.9 million clones, just under 95% of them seen just once; the ten biggest clones take up more than 1.5%.

The sample consisted of naive CD8+ T cells from PBMCs. The receptor was derived from a young man in good health. Some clones in this sample may be carry-over from other donors' samples. V and J are TRBV4-2 and TRBJ2-1; D gene uncertain. CDR3 DNA sequence: TGTGCCAGCAGCCAAGATTCCCGAGGCAATGAGCAGTTCTTC. Protein: CASSQDSRGNEQFF.